This T cell receptor (beta chain) was recovered during a study of cytomegalovirus exposure and HLA in healthy donors. Study as a whole: Of 350 to 400 genotyped donors, around 86% grouped in the Caucasian-associated ancestry cluster.

Use of 60 Vbeta and 13 Jbeta primers characterized the PCR. Libraries were prepared by immunoSEQ multiplex PCR; TCRdb keeps only in-frame clonotypes and omits some of them. The specimen's table records 45,000 to 50,000 clones. This CDR3 comprises 13 residues. V was pared by 4 bases and J by 7 bases, with 10 bases between. CDR1 is LNHDA, CDR2 SQIVND, per germline (reference sequence). Sequenced material: PBMCs. The sequence derives from a male donor in good health and CMV-seronegative. The genes are TRBV19 and TRBJ1-4; TRBD1 is a possible D gene (6 bases). The CDR3 DNA is TGTGCCAGTAGTACACAGGGCAGTGAAAAACTGTTTTTT. This sequence encodes CASSTQGSEKLFF.